The rows below give T cell receptor beta chains drawn from one sample of a study of blood T cell repertoires in COVID-19. TCRdb's table, derived via immunoSEQ multiplex PCR, lists solely in-frame clones and lacks some. The table lists roughly 200,000 clones, approximately 80% of them singletons, with approximately 8% in the top ten. The material sequenced was peripheral blood. The source of these receptors is a woman aged 80 or over with COVID-19, enrolled during active disease. CDR3s include the opening cysteine and the closing phenylalanine or tryptophan.

>TRBV9|16|TRBJ1-1
CASSPFSGGMGTEAFF
>TRBV7-2|15|TRBJ2-3
CASSPRASGTPSEYF
>TRBV20-1|15|TRBJ2-7
CSASHGTGSLREQYF
>TRBV19|15|TRBJ1-5
CASSYTGTENQPQHF
>TRBV11-2|15|TRBJ1-2
CASSPPQGSLYGYTF
>TRBV5-1|15|TRBJ2-1
CASGATHGIYNEQFF
>TRBV5-1|14|TRBJ1-2
CASSPEQGSHGYTF
>TRBV6-1|15|TRBJ1-6
CASSEVGQGVSPLHF
>TRBV9|14|TRBJ1-3
CASSVEASGNTIYF
>TRBV10-3|15|TRBJ2-1
CATVASGGARNEQFF
>TRBV18|14|TRBJ2-5
CASSPVQGPLAQYF
>TRBV18|14|TRBJ1-5
CASSPADSNWPQHF
>TRBV3-1/TRBV3-2|18|TRBJ2-2
CASSQEGTSGMGTGELFF
>TRBV14|14|TRBJ1-3
CASSQMTGRNTIYF
>TRBV4-2|12|TRBJ2-1
CASSHENNEQFF
>TRBV5-6|15|TRBJ2-7
CASSRDVIQGQEQYF
>TRBV6-5|13|TRBJ2-5
CASSSGTEETQYF
>TRBV5-1|17|TRBJ2-6
CASSLSTGFSGANVLTF
>TRBV9|12|TRBJ2-1
CASSVDLNEQFF
>TRBV19|12|TRBJ1-5
CASSINRRPQHF
>TRBV18|14|TRBJ1-1
CASSRDGEGTEAFF
>TRBV5-1|14|TRBJ1-2
CASSPEGRGHGYTF
>TRBV28|13|TRBJ2-3
CASEVAGMNTQYF
>TRBV15|14|TRBJ1-2
CATSRGGEAYGYTF
>TRBV7-3|13|TRBJ2-5
CASSLNIQETQYF
>TRBV7-5|15|TRBJ2-7
CVRSLPGTVTYEQYF
>TRBV7-3|13|TRBJ2-7
CVSSLGGGYEQYF
>TRBV18|13|TRBJ1-6
CASSPIGDSPLHF
>TRBV6-5|14|TRBJ1-3
CASRRQGSGNTIYF
>TRBV5-4|14|TRBJ1-2
CASSLGAESYGYTF
>TRBV18|15|TRBJ1-5
CASSQQGWGNQPQHF
>TRBV28|10|TRBJ2-7
CASIGYEQYF
>TRBV6-5|14|TRBJ2-7
CASRRGQGIDEQYF
>TRBV18|15|TRBJ2-7
CASSPFRDRAYEQYF
>TRBV18|14|TRBJ1-4
CASSQRRTNEKLFF
>TRBV5-1|18|TRBJ2-2
CASTFGLAGGPSTGELFF
>TRBV6-4|15|TRBJ1-1
CANNPTAKKNTEAFF
>TRBV9|15|TRBJ2-5
CASSVDSGAQETQYF
>TRBV12-2|14|TRBJ1-5
CASRFGTGFQPQHF
>TRBV29-1|13|TRBJ1-2
CSVETGINYGYTF
>TRBV28|15|TRBJ2-7
CASIPAAGGYYEQYF
>TRBV19|14|TRBJ1-2
CASTSGGGFYGYTF
>TRBV9|13|TRBJ1-5
CASGRGAGQPQHF
>TRBV9|13|TRBJ1-1
CASSVDQDTEAFF
>TRBV10-3|15|TRBJ2-3
CAISSTGGGSDTQYF
>TRBV10-3|13|TRBJ1-2
CAISPGTGDGYTF
>TRBV5-1|13|TRBJ2-1
CASLGTSSNEQFF
>TRBV6-5|14|TRBJ1-1
CASSWDRLTAEAFF
>TRBV7-9|15|TRBJ1-4
CASSPSRQGPEKLFF
>TRBV6-5|16|TRBJ2-2
CASSYPRTGKTGELFF
>TRBV5-1|15|TRBJ1-1
CASSLTGQPGTEAFF
>TRBV9|14|TRBJ2-3
CASSVAVITDTQYF